The entry below describes one T cell receptor (beta chain). Antigen: not known. Trimming at V came to 1 base and at J to 2 bases, leaving 9 bases not matched to a gene. The germline gives CDR1 SGHTA, CDR2 FQGNSA. This CDR3 is built from 18 residues. As for time point: newly diagnosed GD, antithyroid drugs for less than 3 months. The TCR library was made from RNA extracted from PBMCs. These data originate in a study of regulatory T cells in long-lasting Graves disease. Study-wide background: Antithyroid drugs had been taken under 3 months by newly diagnosed Graves' patients.

The authors built TCR beta libraries using iRepertoire HTBI primers and Arm-PCR of CDR3 regions. Using its own MiXCR run on the multiplex PCR reads, TCRdb lists one record per CDR3 protein. The sample lists more than 300,000 distinct CDR3 sequences; roughly a sixth were seen once. The study, taken as a whole, reports: Preferential use of TRBV28, TRBJ1-2 and TRBJ2-5 was seen in persistent disease. Persistent Graves' cases showed lower TCR diversity than newly diagnosed cases.

This chain links TRBV7-2 with TRBJ2-3; 10 bases fit TRBD2. This TCR derives from a female donor with Graves disease. This sample comprised peripheral blood mononuclear cells (PBMCs), obtained at new diagnosis, from a patient treated with antithyroid drugs. CDR3 region: CASSLVLAGGGFTDTQYF. In DNA form, the CDR3 reads TGTGCCAGCAGCTTAGTCTTAGCGGGAGGAGGATTCACAGATACGCAGTATTTT.